The clone carrying this T cell receptor beta chain is a singleton in its sample. Per the authors' pipeline: Amplification with reference gene primers provided the estimates of nucleated cell counts. Sequencing was performed with immunoSEQ multiplex PCR; in TCRdb, only in-frame clones are kept and a portion is missing. For V, J and clone size, that table is used; D and trimming come from the DNA. The sample contains 75,000 to 90,000 clones, roughly 86% of which appear only once. This sample was included in a study of blood T cell repertoires in COVID-19. Looking at the study overall: Sites in the United States, Italy and Spain provided acute and convalescent COVID-19 samples.

Germline CDR1 SGHNT, CDR2 YYREEE (reference sequence). Trimming removed 1 base at V and 0 bases at J, with 8 bases between. This CDR3 spans 15 amino acids. Material for sequencing was peripheral blood. The V and J genes are TRBV5-4 and TRBJ1-3, with D possibly being TRBD1 (6 bases). The receptor's source is a man older than 75 with active or convalescent COVID-19. The DNA for the CDR3 is TGTGCCAGCAGCTTGCTACAGGGCTCTGGAAACACCATATATTTT. Its protein product is CASSLLQGSGNTIYF.